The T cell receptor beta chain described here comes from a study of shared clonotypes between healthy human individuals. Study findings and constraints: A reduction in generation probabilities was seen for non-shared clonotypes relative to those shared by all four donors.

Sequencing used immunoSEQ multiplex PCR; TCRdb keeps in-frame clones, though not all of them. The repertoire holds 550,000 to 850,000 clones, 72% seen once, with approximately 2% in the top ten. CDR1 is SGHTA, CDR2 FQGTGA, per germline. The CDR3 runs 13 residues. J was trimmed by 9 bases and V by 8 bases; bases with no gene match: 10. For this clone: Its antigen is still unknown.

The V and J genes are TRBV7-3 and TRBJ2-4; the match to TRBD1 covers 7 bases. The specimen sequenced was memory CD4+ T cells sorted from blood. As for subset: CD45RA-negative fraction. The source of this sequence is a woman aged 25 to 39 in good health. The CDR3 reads CASGLDRWSIQYF. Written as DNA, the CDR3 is TGTGCCAGCGGACTGGACAGGTGGAGCATTCAGTACTTC.